The 25 T cell receptor beta chains below all came from one sample that was sequenced in a study of T cell changes during pregnancy in multiple sclerosis. Libraries were prepared by immunoSEQ multiplex PCR; TCRdb keeps only in-frame clonotypes and omits some of them. This sample has tens of thousands of clones, with 80% to 95% found just once. Sequencing was performed on CD4+ T cells from peripheral blood mononuclear cells, taken after pregnancy. All receptors come from a female donor in good health, enrolled as a control in a pregnancy study.

Here the CDR3 reads CAISESGTSGSVSYEQYF. DNA for the CDR3: TGTGCCATCAGTGAGTCCGGGACTAGCGGGTCTGTTTCCTACGAGCAGTACTTC. The genes are TRBV10-3 and TRBJ2-7; 12 bases are shared with TRBD2. The CDR3 sequence is 18 residues long. Looked up from germline, CDR1 is ENHRY and CDR2 is SYGVKD. Trimming cost V 0 bases and J 1 base; bases outside gene matches: 7.

The sample holds one count of this clone. This sequence joins TRBV28 and TRBJ2-4; D gene ambiguous. V was cut by 1 base and J by 0 bases, with 10 bases left in between. CDR1 and CDR2 (germline): MDHEN, SYDVKM. The CDR3 covers 16 residues. The CDR3 region has the DNA TGTGCCAGCAGTTTATTAGGTGGGCAAGCCAAAAACATTCAGTACTTC. The encoded protein is CASSLLGGQAKNIQYF.

V usage is TRBV2 and J usage is TRBJ2-1, with a tentative D call TRBD2 (6 bases). V lost 4 bases, J lost 3 bases, and 10 bases lay in between. CDR1 is SNHLY, CDR2 FYNNEI, per germline. This CDR3 contains 14 residues. CDR3 DNA: TGTGCCAGCAGTGGGAGGGGAAGCTACAATGAGCAGTTCTTC. Translation: CASSGRGSYNEQFF. Together with reference TRBV2 and TRBJ2-1, the CDR3 gives the full variable domain: EPEVTQTPSHQVTQMGQEVILRCVPISNHLYFYWYRQILGQKVEFLVSFYNNEISEKSEIFDDQFSVERPDGSNFTLKIRSTKLEDSAMYFCASSGRGSYNEQFFGPGTRLTVL.

The chain links TRBV11-2 to TRBJ2-1; 9 nucleotides match TRBD1. This CDR3 region has 16 residues. In germline, CDR1 is SGHAT, CDR2 FQNNGV. The J segment lost 12 bases and the V segment lost 3 bases, leaving 15 bases of the junction unmatched. The CDR3 is CASSLPRDRADVGQFF. As DNA, the CDR3 is TGTGCCAGCAGCTTGCCCCGGGACAGGGCCGACGTTGGGCAGTTCTTC.

The chain links TRBV6-6 to TRBJ1-2; D possibly corresponds to TRBD1 (6 bases). Germline-derived CDR1 and CDR2 are MNHNY and SVGAGI (reference sequence). The CDR3 is 12 amino acids. Between the trimmed V and J ends, which lost 7 bases and 5 bases, there was a span of 11 bases. The CDR3 spells CASTQGGYGYTF. DNA for the CDR3: TGTGCCAGCACCCAAGGGGGTTATGGCTACACCTTC.

The sample holds one count of this clone. The J gene is TRBJ1-1, the V gene TRBV18, with D uncertain. This CDR3 has 17 residues. V lost 3 bases and J lost 1, with 18 bases in between. Looked up from germline, CDR1 is KGHSH and CDR2 is LQKENI. The CDR3 reads CASSPSGVGLGNTEAFF. DNA for the CDR3: TGTGCCAGCTCACCGAGCGGAGTCGGGTTGGGGAACACTGAAGCTTTCTTT.

This CDR3 is CASSTSGTGGYGYTF. The CDR3 region has the DNA TGTGCCAGCAGTACCTCCGGGACAGGGGGCTATGGCTACACCTTC. This chain joins TRBV6-1 and TRBJ1-2, with TRBD1 matching 11 bases. Germline V lookup: CDR1 MNHNS, CDR2 SASEGT. The CDR3 contains 15 residues. With 5 bases clipped from V and 4 bases from J, the junction kept 6 bases outside the gene matches.

The rearrangement joins TRBV7-3 to TRBJ2-5, with D tentatively TRBD1 (5 bases). The V end lost 1 base, the J end lost 3 bases, and 6 bases lay between the germline ends. This CDR3 has 13 amino acids. The germline V gene has CDR1 SGHTA and CDR2 FQGTGA. The DNA of the CDR3 is TGTGCCAGCAGCTTAAGCAGGGAAGAGACCCAGTACTTC. Amino acid sequence: CASSLSREETQYF. The full variable domain, completed using reference TRBV7-3 and TRBJ2-5, is GAGVSQTPSNKVTEKGKYVELRCDPISGHTALYWYRQSLGQGPEFLIYFQGTGAADDSGLPNDRFFAVRPEGSVSTLKIQRTERGDSAVYLCASSLSREETQYFGPGTRLLVL.

This chain links TRBV5-6 with TRBJ2-1; D is undetermined. There are 11 residues in the CDR3. The V gene's germline CDR1 is SGHDT and CDR2 YYEEEE. The V gene lost 3 bases and the J gene lost 4 bases, with 2 bases spanning the gap. CDR3: CASSSYNEQFF. The CDR3, as DNA: TGTGCCAGCAGCTCGTACAATGAGCAGTTCTTC. Full variable domain (rest looked up from reference TRBV5-6 and TRBJ2-1): DAGVTQSPTHLIKTRGQQVTLRCSPKSGHDTVSWYQQALGQGPQFIFQYYEEEERQRGNFPDRFSGHQFPNYSSELNVNALLLGDSALYLCASSSYNEQFFGPGTRLTVL.

This clone was picked up a small number of times. CDR3 nucleotides: TGTGCCAGTTGGGACAGACCTCAGAGGTCGAACACTGAAGCTTTCTTT. It yields the protein CASWDRPQRSNTEAFF. The J gene is TRBJ1-1, the V gene TRBV19, with 7 positions matching TRBD1. Germline CDR1 LNHDA, CDR2 SQIVND (reference sequence). The J segment lost 1 base and the V segment lost 8 bases, leaving 13 bases of the junction unmatched. The CDR3 is 16 residues long.

The chain combines TRBV4-2 with TRBJ2-6; 10 bases are a match to TRBD1. The CDR3 is 18 residues long. The V segment lost 5 bases and the J segment 0 bases; nucleotides outside the gene matches: 7. The V gene's germline CDR1 is LGHNA and CDR2 YNFKEQ. CDR3 sequence reads: CASSSDRGQSSGANVLTF. Written as DNA, the CDR3 is TGTGCCAGCAGCTCCGACAGGGGGCAAAGCTCTGGGGCCAACGTCCTGACTTTC.

This clone showed up just once. The chain recombines TRBV19 with TRBJ2-7; 9 nucleotides line up with TRBD1. V lost 4 bases, J lost 2 bases, and 6 bases stayed unmatched. Germline-derived CDR1 and CDR2 are LNHDA and SQIVND (reference sequence). The length of the CDR3 is 15 residues. CDR3 in DNA: TGTGCCAGTAGTAGAGAACAGGGGGCAACCTACGAGCAGTACTTC. Protein: CASSREQGATYEQYF.

The chain couples TRBV30 to TRBJ1-2, with 8 bases lining up with TRBD1. V was pared by 2 bases and J by 2 bases, with 4 bases of the junction left unmatched. This CDR3 is 14 amino acids long. Germline V CDR1 and CDR2: GTSNPN, SVGIG (reference sequence). The CDR3: CAWSSRTGNYGYTF. In DNA form, the CDR3 reads TGTGCCTGGAGTTCGCGGACAGGGAACTATGGCTACACCTTC.

This clone was observed a handful of times. This rearrangement joins TRBV20-1 to TRBJ1-1, with 7 bases lining up with TRBD1. V shed 5 bases and J 11 bases; nucleotides not matched to a gene: 8. This CDR3 region has 11 residues. Germline assignment: CDR1 DFQATT and CDR2 SNEGSKA (reference sequence). The CDR3 loop is CSAPTGASAFF. DNA of the CDR3: TGCAGTGCTCCTACAGGGGCGTCGGCTTTCTTT.

V gene TRBV2 combines with J gene TRBJ2-3; 10 bases match TRBD2. V gave up 8 bases and J gave up 5 bases; unmatched junction bases: 7. This CDR3 is 14 amino acids long. Germline CDR1 reads SNHLY; CDR2 reads FYNNEI. In DNA form, the CDR3 reads TGTGCCAGCGGAGGGACTAGCGAACAAGATACGCAGTATTTT. This translates into CASGGTSEQDTQYF. The entire variable domain, with the rest obtained from reference TRBV2 and TRBJ2-3, is as follows: EPEVTQTPSHQVTQMGQEVILRCVPISNHLYFYWYRQILGQKVEFLVSFYNNEISEKSEIFDDQFSVERPDGSNFTLKIRSTKLEDSAMYFCASGGTSEQDTQYFGPGTRLTVL.

The chain employs TRBV18 and TRBJ1-2; D unresolved. Trimming took 6 bases from V and 0 from J, leaving 14 bases between them. CDR1 is KGHSH and CDR2 is LQKENI in the germline V gene. This CDR3 has 15 amino acids. CDR3 nucleotide sequence: TGTGCCAGCTCGCCCGGTCCGAAAGCTAACTATGGCTACACCTTC. It is translated as CASSPGPKANYGYTF.

The chain recombines TRBV27 with TRBJ1-6; 7 bases fit TRBD1. The CDR3 contains 13 residues. Germline lookup yields CDR1 MNHEY and CDR2 SMNVEV (reference sequence). With 8 bases clipped from V and 10 bases from J, the junction kept 8 bases outside the gene matches. DNA of the CDR3: TGTGCCAGCCGCCAGGGGGGAAGCTCACCCCTCCACTTT. Protein: CASRQGGSSPLHF.

This chain joins TRBV4-2 and TRBJ2-7, with TRBD1 matching 8 bases. The V gene end was trimmed by 1 base and the J gene end by 6 bases; junction bases not matched to a gene: 2. CDR3 length: 13 amino acids. CDR1 and CDR2 from the germline V gene are LGHNA and YNFKEQ. The CDR3 reads CASSQGDRSEQYF. The CDR3 DNA reads as TGTGCCAGCAGCCAAGGGGACAGGTCCGAGCAGTACTTC.

V gene TRBV28 combines with J gene TRBJ2-7; 7 bases agree with TRBD2. V was clipped by 5 bases and J by 6 bases; unmatched bases: 10. This CDR3 has 14 residues. The germline V gene has CDR1 MDHEN and CDR2 SYDVKM. For the CDR3, the DNA is TGTGCCAGCAGTCCCCCCCGGACTAGGAGCGAGCAGTACTTC. Its protein is CASSPPRTRSEQYF.

This chain uses TRBV9 with TRBJ1-1; D gene ambiguous. The germline CDR1 and CDR2 sequences are SGDLS and YYNGEE. Trimming shortened V by 3 bases and J by 1 base, and 13 bases separated the two germline ends. The CDR3 contains 15 residues. The CDR3 DNA reads TGTGCCAGCAGCGCCCATGTTTCAGGGAACACTGAAGCTTTCTTT. Encoded protein: CASSAHVSGNTEAFF.

The gene calls are TRBV2 and TRBJ1-2, with TRBD1 identical over 10 bases. The CDR3 is 14 amino acids. J gave up 3 bases and V 6 bases, and 4 bases lay outside the gene matches. The germline gives CDR1 SNHLY, CDR2 FYNNEI. CDR3 protein: CASRGQGIYYGYTF. As DNA, the CDR3 is TGTGCCAGCAGGGGACAGGGGATCTACTATGGCTACACCTTC.

The V call is TRBV29-1, the J call TRBJ1-2; 8 nucleotides agree with TRBD1. Germline trimming cut 6 bases from V and 0 bases from J; bases unmatched to any gene: 12. CDR3 length equals 16 residues. Germline assignment: CDR1 SQVTM and CDR2 ANQGSEA. In DNA form, the CDR3 reads TGCAGCGTCATCAGACAGGGGACAGACGCTAACTATGGCTACACCTTC. Translation: CSVIRQGTDANYGYTF.

This sequence joins TRBV7-2 and TRBJ2-1; TRBD1 is a possible D gene (6 bases). V dropped 2 bases and J dropped 4 bases, with 12 bases sitting between them. In germline, CDR1 is SGHTA, CDR2 FQGNSA. This CDR3 is 15 amino acids long. The CDR3 loop reads CASSLSQGKYNEQFF. The CDR3 DNA sequence: TGTGCCAGCAGCTTAAGTCAGGGGAAATACAATGAGCAGTTCTTC.

This sequence joins TRBV5-6 and TRBJ2-4, with 7 bases that match TRBD1. The CDR3 has 13 residues. The ends lost 4 bases at V and 10 bases at J; junction bases unmatched: 8. The germline V gene encodes CDR1 SGHDT and CDR2 YYEEEE. Written as DNA, the CDR3 is TGTGCCAGCAGCCCGGACAGGTTCGGAATTCAGTACTTC. This encodes CASSPDRFGIQYF. Supplemented by reference TRBV5-6 and TRBJ2-4, the full variable domain reads DAGVTQSPTHLIKTRGQQVTLRCSPKSGHDTVSWYQQALGQGPQFIFQYYEEEERQRGNFPDRFSGHQFPNYSSELNVNALLLGDSALYLCASSPDRFGIQYFGAGTRLSVL.

The chain is built from TRBV7-2 and TRBJ2-5; 9 nucleotides line up with TRBD2. Germline assignment: CDR1 SGHTA and CDR2 FQGNSA. This CDR3 region has 16 residues. Unmatched junction bases numbered 12, after V lost 5 bases and J lost 5 bases. CDR3 nucleotide sequence: TGTGCCAGCAGCCTTCGGCCGGGACTAGCTGGCGAGACCCAGTACTTC. This gives the protein CASSLRPGLAGETQYF.